This T cell receptor beta chain derives from a study of shared clonotypes between healthy human individuals. The CDR3 runs 16 residues. CDR1 is KGHSH and CDR2 is LQKENI in the germline V gene. The V and J ends lost 3 bases and 10 bases respectively, with 22 bases between them. TCRdb's table, derived via immunoSEQ multiplex PCR, lists solely in-frame clones and lacks some. Seen here are 640,000 or so clones, more than 70% observed once, and the top ten hold 1.8%. The sequence came from a woman aged 25 to 45 in good health. The chain recombines TRBV18 with TRBJ2-1; the D gene is possibly TRBD1 (6 bases). The sequencing input was memory CD4+ T cells sorted from blood. Subset here: CD45RA-negative fraction. CDR3: CASSPEGERTRVEQFF. The CDR3 DNA reads TGTGCCAGCTCACCCGAGGGGGAGCGTACCCGGGTCGAGCAGTTCTTC.